Below, 2 T cell receptor beta chains from the same sample are listed, as sequenced in a study of T cells in Graves' hyperthyroidism and ophthalmopathy. RNA transcripts gave rise to amplified TCR beta CDR3 regions. First-round RT-PCR of the TCR CDR3 relied on the HTBI primer set. From the multiplex PCR reads, TCRdb called clonotypes with MiXCR, one entry per CDR3 protein. Among about 480,000 distinct CDR3 sequences listed, less than 25% were seen once. Sample: blood. The receptors stem from an older woman with Graves' ophthalmopathy.

The chain is built from TRBV20-1 and TRBJ2-3; 10 nucleotides align to TRBD1. The CDR3 has 14 residues. In germline, CDR1 is DFQATT, CDR2 SNEGSKA (reference sequence). V trimming: 3 bases; J trimming: 5 bases; junction bases outside the gene matches: 5. The CDR3 sequence is CSARQTGGLDTQYF. CDR3 nucleotide sequence: TGCAGTGCTAGGCAGACAGGGGGCCTAGATACGCAGTATTTT.

J is TRBJ2-1 and V is TRBV9, with TRBD1 as a possible D gene (5 bases). Looked up from germline, CDR1 is SGDLS and CDR2 is YYNGEE. There are 17 residues in the CDR3. The V end lost 4 bases, the J end lost 5 bases, and 22 bases lay between the germline ends. The CDR3 sequence: CASSLGGAHKVDNEQFF. CDR3 sequence (DNA): TGTGCCAGCAGCCTCGGTGGGGCGCATAAAGTGGACAATGAGCAGTTCTTC. The full variable domain, in which reference TRBV9 and TRBJ2-1 provide the parts outside the CDR3, is DSGVTQTPKHLITATGQRVTLRCSPRSGDLSVYWYQQSLDQGLQFLIQYYNGEERAKGNILERFSAQQFPDLHSELNLSSLELGDSALYFCASSLGGAHKVDNEQFFGPGTRLTVL.